This TCR beta chain stems from a study of cytomegalovirus exposure and HLA in healthy donors. Notes on the study in general: It is likely that the observed cluster of highly shared sequence variants was a sequencing artifact.

V was clipped by 6 bases and J by 0 bases, with 18 bases between them. Per the germline V gene, CDR1 is MDHEN and CDR2 is SYDVKM. The CDR3 has 16 residues. The PCR ran on 60 Vbeta and 13 Jbeta primers. Repertoires were generated with immunoSEQ multiplex PCR, while TCRdb's copy carries only in-frame clones and drops some. The table records around 250,000 clones, approximately 82% of them present only once. About this clone: The antigen is undetermined.

The sample comprised PBMCs. The chain has TRBV28 and TRBJ2-7, with D tentatively TRBD1 (5 bases). The clonotype originates from a woman aged 60-70 years in good health and CMV-seropositive. In DNA, the CDR3 is TGTGCCAGCAGCCCTACTGGGAACAGGCGCTCCTACGAGCAGTACTTC. Its protein is CASSPTGNRRSYEQYF.